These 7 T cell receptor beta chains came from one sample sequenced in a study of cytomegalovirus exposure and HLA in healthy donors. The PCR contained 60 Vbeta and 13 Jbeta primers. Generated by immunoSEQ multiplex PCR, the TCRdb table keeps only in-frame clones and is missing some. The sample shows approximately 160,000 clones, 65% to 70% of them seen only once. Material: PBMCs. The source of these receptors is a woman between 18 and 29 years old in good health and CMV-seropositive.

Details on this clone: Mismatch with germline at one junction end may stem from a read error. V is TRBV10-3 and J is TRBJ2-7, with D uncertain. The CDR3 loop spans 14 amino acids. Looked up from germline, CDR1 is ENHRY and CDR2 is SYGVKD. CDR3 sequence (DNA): TGTGCCATCACTGAGACCTACGAGTCCTACGAGCAGTACTTC. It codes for CAITETYESYEQYF.

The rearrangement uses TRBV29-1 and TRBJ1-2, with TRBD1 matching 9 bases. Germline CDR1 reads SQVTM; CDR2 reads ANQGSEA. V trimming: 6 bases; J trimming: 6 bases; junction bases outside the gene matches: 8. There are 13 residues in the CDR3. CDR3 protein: CSVAGQGRHGYTF. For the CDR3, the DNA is TGCAGCGTAGCAGGACAGGGGCGACATGGCTACACCTTC.

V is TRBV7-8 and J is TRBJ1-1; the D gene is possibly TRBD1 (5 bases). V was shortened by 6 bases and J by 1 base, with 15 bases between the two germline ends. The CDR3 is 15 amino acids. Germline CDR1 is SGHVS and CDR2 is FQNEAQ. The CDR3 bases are TGTGCCAGCAGTTCAGGGCTTACAGGGAACACTGAAGCTTTCTTT. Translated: CASSSGLTGNTEAFF.

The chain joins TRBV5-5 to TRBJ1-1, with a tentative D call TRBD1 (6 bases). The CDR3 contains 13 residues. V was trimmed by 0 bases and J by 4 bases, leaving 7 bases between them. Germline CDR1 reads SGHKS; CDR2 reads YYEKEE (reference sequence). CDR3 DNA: TGTGCCAGCAGCTTGGGGGGGCGCACTGAAGCTTTCTTT. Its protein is CASSLGGRTEAFF.

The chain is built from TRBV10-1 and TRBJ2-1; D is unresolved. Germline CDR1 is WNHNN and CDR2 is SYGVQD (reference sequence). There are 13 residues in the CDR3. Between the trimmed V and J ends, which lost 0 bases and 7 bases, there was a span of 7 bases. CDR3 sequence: CASSESRWNEQFF. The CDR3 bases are TGCGCCAGCAGTGAGTCGCGGTGGAATGAGCAGTTCTTC.

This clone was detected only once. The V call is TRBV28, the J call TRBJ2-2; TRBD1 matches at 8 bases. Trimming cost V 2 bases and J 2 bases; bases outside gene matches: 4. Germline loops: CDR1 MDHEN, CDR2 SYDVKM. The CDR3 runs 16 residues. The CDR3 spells CASSLGAGGNTGELFF. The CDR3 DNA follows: TGTGCCAGCAGTTTAGGGGCAGGGGGCAACACCGGGGAGCTGTTTTTT. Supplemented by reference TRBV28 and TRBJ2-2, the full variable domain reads DVKVTQSSRYLVKRTGEKVFLECVQDMDHENMFWYRQDPGLGLRLIYFSYDVKMKEKGDIPEGYSVSREKKERFSLILESASTNQTSMYLCASSLGAGGNTGELFFGEGSRLTVL.

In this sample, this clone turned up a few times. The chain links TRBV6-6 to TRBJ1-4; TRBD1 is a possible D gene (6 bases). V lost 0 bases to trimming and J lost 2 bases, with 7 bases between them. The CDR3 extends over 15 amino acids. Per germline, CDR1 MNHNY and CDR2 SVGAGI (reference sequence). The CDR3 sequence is CASSYSGQTNEKLFF. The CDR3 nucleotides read TGTGCCAGCAGTTACTCAGGACAGACTAATGAAAAACTGTTTTTT.